This is a list of T cell receptor beta chains from one sample in a study of blood T cell repertoires in COVID-19. Repertoires were generated with immunoSEQ multiplex PCR, while TCRdb's copy carries only in-frame clones and drops some. The sample includes about 120,000 clones, 90% of them seen just once. The sample consisted of peripheral blood. The receptor source for this set is a human donor with active COVID-19. The donor label of this sample is uncertain. CDR3s include the opening cysteine and the closing phenylalanine or tryptophan. Fields, in order: V gene, J gene, CDR3 protein.

V gene: TRBV27; J gene: TRBJ2-3; CDR3 protein: CASSQTSGGSTDTQYF
V gene: TRBV9; J gene: TRBJ2-7; CDR3 protein: CASSRTSGGAYEQYF
V gene: TRBV7-9; J gene: TRBJ2-1; CDR3 protein: CASSLNSGPYNEQFF
V gene: TRBV3-1/TRBV3-2; J gene: TRBJ1-2; CDR3 protein: CASSFGGTGYTF
V gene: TRBV5-1; J gene: TRBJ1-1; CDR3 protein: CASSSHRTARGEAFF
V gene: TRBV11-2; J gene: TRBJ2-3; CDR3 protein: CASSVTSGGARTDTQYF
V gene: TRBV7-2; J gene: TRBJ1-2; CDR3 protein: CASSQVGTGGGYTF
V gene: TRBV7-9; J gene: TRBJ1-1; CDR3 protein: CASSLPVGAAEAFF
V gene: TRBV21-1; J gene: TRBJ2-1; CDR3 protein: CASSKAPGDDYNEQFF
V gene: TRBV4-2; J gene: TRBJ1-2; CDR3 protein: CASSQQGGGAGYGYTF
V gene: TRBV15; J gene: TRBJ1-5; CDR3 protein: CATSKTRGQPQHF
V gene: TRBV4-3; J gene: TRBJ2-1; CDR3 protein: CASSQDTSGGAGYNEQFF
V gene: TRBV9; J gene: TRBJ1-2; CDR3 protein: CASSALGQSYGYTF
V gene: TRBV27; J gene: TRBJ1-5; CDR3 protein: CASSPLTRGSAQPQHF
V gene: TRBV5-1; J gene: TRBJ2-5; CDR3 protein: CASTSPERGGRETQYF
V gene: TRBV5-6; J gene: TRBJ1-1; CDR3 protein: CASSLGSSQVNTEAFF
V gene: TRBV12-3/TRBV12-4; J gene: TRBJ1-1; CDR3 protein: CASSSQVGTEAFF
V gene: TRBV4-1; J gene: TRBJ1-3; CDR3 protein: CASSQRTVQGLSGNTIYF
V gene: TRBV7-2; J gene: TRBJ1-5; CDR3 protein: CASSLFRGNQPQHF
V gene: TRBV28; J gene: TRBJ2-3; CDR3 protein: CASGLAGAVDTQYF
V gene: TRBV6-2/TRBV6-3; J gene: TRBJ2-4; CDR3 protein: CASSYSRGRNIQYF
V gene: TRBV19; J gene: TRBJ2-3; CDR3 protein: CASKSGTRVGTQYF
V gene: TRBV6-4; J gene: TRBJ2-2; CDR3 protein: CASSDDRQPGGELFF
V gene: TRBV6-5; J gene: TRBJ1-2; CDR3 protein: CASRFGQGGWYGYTF
V gene: TRBV15; J gene: TRBJ1-1; CDR3 protein: CATSRDSVPEAFF
V gene: TRBV28; J gene: TRBJ1-3; CDR3 protein: CASGGVYTIYF
V gene: TRBV6-2/TRBV6-3; J gene: TRBJ2-7; CDR3 protein: CASSKGAYEQYF
V gene: TRBV7-6; J gene: TRBJ2-5; CDR3 protein: CASSLWGPMGFNKETQYF
V gene: TRBV25-1; J gene: TRBJ1-1; CDR3 protein: CASPNQDRLTEAFF
V gene: TRBV20-1; J gene: TRBJ2-1; CDR3 protein: CSASKTSGFYNEQFF
V gene: TRBV29-1; J gene: TRBJ2-5; CDR3 protein: CSVGRGMETQYF
V gene: TRBV6-2/TRBV6-3; J gene: TRBJ2-7; CDR3 protein: CASRPSGSSYEQYF
V gene: TRBV27; J gene: TRBJ2-3; CDR3 protein: CASSNRRGTDTQYF
V gene: TRBV5-6; J gene: TRBJ1-6; CDR3 protein: CASSLAGQSNSPLHF
V gene: TRBV12-3/TRBV12-4; J gene: TRBJ2-3; CDR3 protein: CASSQGDTQYF
V gene: TRBV27; J gene: TRBJ2-7; CDR3 protein: CASSLGTGGFEEQYF
V gene: TRBV9; J gene: TRBJ2-5; CDR3 protein: CASSVRGGAVGQETQYF
V gene: TRBV5-1; J gene: TRBJ2-2; CDR3 protein: CASSLRSQQNTGELFF
V gene: TRBV5-8; J gene: TRBJ2-7; CDR3 protein: CASSRDRVFEQYF
V gene: TRBV5-1; J gene: TRBJ1-4; CDR3 protein: CASSHGTGVEKLFF
V gene: TRBV2; J gene: TRBJ2-5; CDR3 protein: CASSELGSGGADETQYF
V gene: TRBV5-1; J gene: TRBJ2-7; CDR3 protein: CASSWGQVLAGQYF
V gene: TRBV5-1; J gene: TRBJ1-2; CDR3 protein: CASRRDPTGRDGYTF
V gene: TRBV7-2; J gene: TRBJ1-5; CDR3 protein: CASSLPGNQPQHF
V gene: TRBV6-5; J gene: TRBJ2-7; CDR3 protein: CASSYVDRGRGEQYF
V gene: TRBV15; J gene: TRBJ2-7; CDR3 protein: CATTEEQGRFYEQYF
V gene: TRBV6-5; J gene: TRBJ2-5; CDR3 protein: CASSYLGASRETQYF
V gene: TRBV7-8; J gene: TRBJ2-7; CDR3 protein: CASSRGGLTRYEQYF
V gene: TRBV6-2/TRBV6-3; J gene: TRBJ1-1; CDR3 protein: CASSAGGVNTEAFF
V gene: TRBV28; J gene: TRBJ2-5; CDR3 protein: CASSPVSGFQETQYF
V gene: TRBV6-5; J gene: TRBJ1-3; CDR3 protein: CASSYSWTGAGNTIYF
V gene: TRBV6-2/TRBV6-3; J gene: TRBJ2-7; CDR3 protein: CASSYPAYEQYF